Sequencing of this T cell receptor (beta chain) was carried out in a study of post-analysis software for immune sequencing data (dated by TCRdb to between 2014 and 2017). About the investigation overall: The recorded disease courses included relapsing-remitting, secondary progressive and progressive-relapsing multiple sclerosis, and some patients had no subtype annotation. Patient repertoires were compared against roughly 10 previously published healthy control repertoires from donors aged roughly 6 to 26 years. A subset of samples was prepared in parallel using single-end sample barcoding, then pooled and co-amplified after Illumina adapter ligation. The full study reports these points: The control group was slightly older than the multiple sclerosis patient group. Significantly lower normalized Chao1 diversity was found in multiple sclerosis patients than in controls, suggesting substantial peripheral T-cell clonal expansion. Significantly higher frequencies in patients than in controls were found for five or six TRBV segments, including TRBV5-6, TRBV5-1 and TRBV20-1. Direct clustering with F measure showed strong co-clustering of samples prepared in the same batch, prompting a batch-effect correction.

Libraries came from PCR. The instrument given in TCRdb is Illumina HiSeq 2500. Unique molecular identifiers were incorporated into TCR beta cDNA libraries to reduce PCR and sequencing biases. Per 1 to 10 million input T cells, roughly 0.5 million cDNA molecules were obtained, such that each molecule approximated one T cell. The patient libraries were prepared and sequenced using the same protocol as the earlier healthy control dataset. Within a given batch, samples were prepared together, multiplexed and sequenced on the same HiSeq lane. In the original analysis: MIGEC handled the raw barcoded reads, throwing out single-read molecular identifier groups before consensus assembly and CDR3 extraction. Clonotype tables were post-analysed with VDJtools, normalizing diversity by down-sampling all datasets to the smallest sample size. In repertoire overlap clustering, CDR3 amino acid sequences, but not nucleotide sequences, were matched to correct batch-related cross-sample contamination. Using fastp at Q25 and MiXCR, TCRdb reprocessed the public reads and kept productive beta chains. Every entry covers one CDR3 protein and lists the most common genes and DNA from its rows. It is TCRdb's table, rather than the study itself, that gives the V and J calls and clone size. This sample is represented by hundreds of thousands of distinct CDR3 sequences; about 60% of them were singletons. The ten largest clones add up to over 9% of the sample.

With respect to this clonotype: Its antigen remains unidentified. Per-base quality was not reported, and no clone a single base away is much larger than it.

To demonstrate the VDJtools post-analysis software, TCR beta repertoires were profiled from the peripheral blood of about 13 young patients with multiple sclerosis. The patients with multiple sclerosis were children and adolescents between roughly 6 and 17 years of age. CDR1 is given as DFQATT and CDR2 as SNEGSKA, both from the germline V gene (reference sequence). V is pruned by 6 bases and J by 0 bases, leaving 9 bases of the junction without a gene match. CDR3 length: 17 amino acids, cysteine to phenylalanine. Here the CDR3 DNA is all that survives: 51 bases in frame from base 1. In this chain, TRBV20-1 is recombined with TRBJ2-1; a stretch of 12 junction bases matches TRBD2. Sample: blood. The sequence was obtained from a girl aged 2 to 9 with multiple sclerosis. The encoded CDR3 is CSAGGLAGGFSYNEQFF. The DNA reads as follows: TGCAGTGCCGGGGGGCTAGCGGGAGGGTTCTCCTACAATGAGCAGTTCTTC.